Following are 18 T cell receptor beta chains from one sample sequenced in a study of spatial heterogeneity in lung cancer. TCRdb recomputed calls from the 5' RACE reads with MiXCR, one row per CDR3 protein. The repertoire holds 8,500 to 14,000 distinct CDR3 sequences, with roughly a tenth as singletons. The time point here: blood at routine non-recurrence follow-up after resection. The sample here was PBMCs, taken at follow-up. The receptors stem from a female donor with early-stage non-small cell lung cancer.

The J gene is TRBJ2-2, the V gene TRBV19, with 10 positions matching TRBD2. CDR1 and CDR2 from the germline V gene are LNHDA and SQIVND (reference sequence). Unmatched junction bases numbered 5, after V lost 5 bases and J lost 5 bases. The CDR3 covers 15 residues. The CDR3: CASSPWTSGTGELFF. The CDR3 coding sequence is TGTGCCAGTAGTCCGTGGACTAGCGGTACCGGGGAGCTGTTTTTT.

This clonotype was observed at least ten times. This chain connects TRBV20-1 to TRBJ2-7, with 10 bases matching TRBD2. V shed 2 bases and J 6 bases; nucleotides not matched to a gene: 7. CDR1 and CDR2 (germline): DFQATT, SNEGSKA (reference sequence). This CDR3 contains 14 residues. DNA for the CDR3: TGCAGTGCTAGATCCGGGACTAGCGTAGGCGAGCAGTACGTC. It codes for CSARSGTSVGEQYV.

This clonotype was recorded at least ten times. The chain combines TRBV9 with TRBJ2-2; the D is unclear. Germline-derived CDR1 and CDR2 are SGDLS and YYNGEE. Between the trimmed V and J ends, which lost 4 bases and 4 bases, there was a span of 8 bases. This CDR3 region has 13 residues. In DNA, the CDR3 is TGTGCCAGCAGCACCCGTCCCACCGGGGAGCTGTTTTTT. Translating it yields CASSTRPTGELFF.

The chain recombines TRBV29-1 with TRBJ2-2; TRBD1 agrees at 9 bases. The CDR3 is 14 amino acids. CDR1 SQVTM and CDR2 ANQGSEA come from the germline V gene. V shed 4 bases, J shed 5 bases, and the junction held 5 bases outside the gene matches. The CDR3 is CSVVTGGSTGELFF. Written as DNA, the CDR3 is TGCAGCGTTGTGACAGGGGGAAGTACCGGGGAGCTGTTTTTT.

This clonotype has a count of ten or more. The chain recombines TRBV7-9 with TRBJ2-7, with D perhaps matching TRBD2 (6 bases). Germline values: CDR1 SEHNR, CDR2 FQNEAQ (reference sequence). The CDR3 totals 14 residues. V was clipped by 5 bases and J by 3 bases, with 14 bases between them. CDR3 sequence reads: CASSPGGIDYEQYF. The CDR3 DNA reads TGTGCCAGCAGCCCAGGAGGGATCGACTACGAGCAGTACTTC.

Ten or more counts support this clonotype. The chain combines TRBV5-1 with TRBJ2-1; 7 nucleotides line up with TRBD2. CDR3 size: 14 residues. The junction had 6 bases not matched to a gene; V was cut back by 2 bases and J by 7 bases. The V gene's germline CDR1 is SGHRS and CDR2 YFSETQ. The CDR3 protein is CASSFAGVGNEQFF. Written as DNA, the CDR3 is TGCGCCAGCAGCTTCGCGGGGGTAGGTAATGAGCAGTTCTTC.

This clonotype was seen at least ten times. V usage is TRBV5-3 and J usage is TRBJ2-4; 11 positions match TRBD2. Being an ORF, TRBV5-3 has a function that is uncertain. The CDR3 is made up of 19 amino acids. V gave up 1 base and J gave up 0 bases; unmatched junction bases: 9. DNA for the CDR3: TGTGCCAGAAGCTTGCACCTAGCGGGAGGAGTGGTAGCCAAAAACATTCAGTACTTC. Translating it yields CARSLHLAGGVVAKNIQYF.

This chain links TRBV20-1 with TRBJ2-7; D is ambiguous. The length of the CDR3 is 14 residues. V shed 3 bases and J shed 0 bases, with 12 bases lying between them. CDR1 and CDR2 from the germline V gene are DFQATT and SNEGSKA (reference sequence). CDR3 in amino acids: CSASDPTVSYEQYV. CDR3 nucleotide sequence: TGCAGTGCTAGTGATCCGACGGTCTCCTACGAGCAGTACGTC.

This clonotype was found many times. The rearrangement links TRBV18 to TRBJ2-3, with 8 bases lining up with TRBD1. J lost 2 bases, V lost 4 bases, and 11 bases had no gene match. Germline CDR1 KGHSH, CDR2 LQKENI. This CDR3 spans 17 amino acids. CDR3 sequence: CASSLRTGSFLTDTQYF. Written as DNA, the CDR3 is TGTGCCAGCTCACTTCGGACAGGGTCCTTCCTCACAGATACGCAGTATTTT.

This clonotype showed up many times. V and J are TRBV28 and TRBJ2-2; D is perhaps TRBD1 or TRBD2 (6 bases each). Trimming shortened V by 8 bases and J by 7 bases, and 11 bases separated the two germline ends. CDR3 length: 12 amino acids. Germline CDR1 is MDHEN and CDR2 is SYDVKM. CDR3 bases: TGTGCCAGCTGGGGGGCAGGCGGGGAGCTGTTTTTT. This translates into CASWGAGGELFF. The full variable domain, completed using reference TRBV28 and TRBJ2-2, is DVKVTQSSRYLVKRTGEKVFLECVQDMDHENMFWYRQDPGLGLRLIYFSYDVKMKEKGDIPEGYSVSREKKERFSLILESASTNQTSMYLCASWGAGGELFFGEGSRLTVL.

Many counts were recorded for this clonotype. The CDR3 DNA follows: TGTGCCACCAGTGATTTTAGGCGGGGCTTGTCCAAAAACATTCAGTACTTC. Protein product: CATSDFRRGLSKNIQYF. The chain employs TRBV24-1 and TRBJ2-4; tentative D call: TRBD2 (6 bases). The V gene lost 1 base and the J gene lost 2 bases, with 14 bases spanning the gap. The V gene's germline CDR1 is KGHDR and CDR2 SFDVKD. The CDR3 spans 17 residues.

Many counts were recorded for this clonotype. The chain is built from TRBV7-9 and TRBJ2-1; 12 nucleotides match TRBD2. This CDR3 region has 18 residues. CDR1 SEHNR and CDR2 FQNEAQ come from the germline V gene (reference sequence). With V trimmed by 1 base and J by 9 bases, 13 bases remained unmatched. The CDR3, as DNA: TGTGCCAGCAGCTTAGGACTGACTAGCGGGAGTATGGGCGGTGAGCAGTTCTTC. Translating it yields CASSLGLTSGSMGGEQFF. Full variable domain (missing parts from reference TRBV7-9 and TRBJ2-1): DTGVSQNPRHKITKRGQNVTFRCDPISEHNRLYWYRQTLGQGPEFLTYFQNEAQLEKSRLLSDRFSAERPKGSFSTLEIQRTEQGDSAMYLCASSLGLTSGSMGGEQFFGPGTRLTVL.

This clonotype was seen repeatedly, ten times or more. CDR3 DNA: TGTGCCAGCAGCACCTCCGGACCTAACACTGAAGCTTTCTTT. Protein product: CASSTSGPNTEAFF. The chain joins TRBV5-4 to TRBJ1-1; D not certain. This CDR3 comprises 14 residues. Trimming shortened V by 4 bases and J by 2 bases, and 12 bases separated the two germline ends. The germline V gene encodes CDR1 SGHNT and CDR2 YYREEE (reference sequence).

This clonotype was seen ten or more times. The V call is TRBV4-3, the J call TRBJ2-6; no clear D gene. Trimming pared 0 bases from V and 0 bases from J, leaving 12 bases between. Germline CDR1 reads LGHNA; CDR2 reads YSLEER. This CDR3 region has 18 residues. CDR3 bases: TGCGCCAGCAGCCAAGATCTGGCCAGCTACTCTGGGGCCAACGTCCTGACTTTC. Its translation is CASSQDLASYSGANVLTF.

This clonotype has ten or more counts. The chain combines TRBV29-1 with TRBJ2-2; tentative D call: TRBD2 (5 bases). Looked up from germline, CDR1 is SQVTM and CDR2 is ANQGSEA. The CDR3 covers 13 residues. The V gene lost 3 bases and the J gene lost 5 bases, with 10 bases spanning the gap. CDR3 nucleotide sequence: TGCAGCGTTGAGGCGGGCCGGACCGGGGAGCTGTTTTTT. The encoded protein is CSVEAGRTGELFF.

This chain uses TRBV29-1 with TRBJ1-2, with D unclear. The V end lost 3 bases, the J end lost 7 bases, and 6 bases lay between the germline ends. Germline CDR1 and CDR2: SQVTM and ANQGSEA. The CDR3 has 10 residues. The CDR3 DNA follows: TGCAGCGTTGAGAGTCCTGGCTACACCTTC. Translation: CSVESPGYTF.

In its sample, this clonotype was seen many times. This chain joins TRBV9 and TRBJ1-5; D is unresolved. Germline CDR1 reads SGDLS; CDR2 reads YYNGEE. V was shortened by 2 bases and J by 2 bases, with 11 bases between the two germline ends. The CDR3 contains 15 residues. CDR3 nucleotide sequence: TGTGCCAGCAGCGTGGGTCCAACGGGCAATCAGCCCCAGCATTTT. This codes for CASSVGPTGNQPQHF.

The sample holds many counts of this clonotype. The V and J genes are TRBV20-1 and TRBJ2-1; no firm D call. This CDR3 is 16 amino acids long. Trimming pared 1 base from V and 0 bases from J, leaving 13 bases between. Germline lookup yields CDR1 DFQATT and CDR2 SNEGSKA (reference sequence). CDR3 DNA sequence: TGCAGTGCTAGAGCTGTTCTTACCTACTCCTACAATGAGCAGTTCTTC. Its protein is CSARAVLTYSYNEQFF.